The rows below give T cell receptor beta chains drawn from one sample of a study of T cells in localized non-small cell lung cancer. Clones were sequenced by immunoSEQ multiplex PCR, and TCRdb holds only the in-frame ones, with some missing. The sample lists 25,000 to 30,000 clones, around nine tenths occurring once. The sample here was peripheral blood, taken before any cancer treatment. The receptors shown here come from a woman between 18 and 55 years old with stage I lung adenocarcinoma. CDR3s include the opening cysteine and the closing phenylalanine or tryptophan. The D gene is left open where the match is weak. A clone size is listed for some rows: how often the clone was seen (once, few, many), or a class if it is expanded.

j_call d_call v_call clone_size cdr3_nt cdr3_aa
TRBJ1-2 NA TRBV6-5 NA TGTGCCAGCAACCCGGGGCAGGGGGGCTACACCTTC CASNPGQGGYTF
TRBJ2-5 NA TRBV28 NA TGTGCCAGCAGCCACACTCTTAGGACTGAACAAGAGACCCAGTACTTC CASSHTLRTEQETQYF
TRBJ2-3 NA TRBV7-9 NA TGTGCCGGAGTGACGGGGGCAGATACGCAGTATTTT CAGVTGADTQYF
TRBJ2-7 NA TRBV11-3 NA TGTGCCAGCAGCTTAGGAAGTCCAACCTACGAGCAGTACTTC CASSLGSPTYEQYF
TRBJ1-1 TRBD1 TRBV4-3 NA TGCGCCAGCAGCCATACTACAGGGGGCCCCATGAACACTGAAGCTTTCTTT CASSHTTGGPMNTEAFF
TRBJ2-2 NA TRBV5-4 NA TGTGCCAGCAGCCAGTTTAGCGCTCCCGGGGAGCTGTTTTTT CASSQFSAPGELFF
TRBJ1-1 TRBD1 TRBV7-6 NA TGTGCCAGCAGCTTGACAGGGGGACCCATGAACACTGAAGCTTTCTTT CASSLTGGPMNTEAFF
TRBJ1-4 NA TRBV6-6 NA TGTGCCAGCAGTTACAGGGGCGATAATGAAAAACTGTTTTTT CASSYRGDNEKLFF
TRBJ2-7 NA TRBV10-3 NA TGTGCCTCGGGACTGGGACAGCCTCACTACGAGCAGTACTTC CASGLGQPHYEQYF
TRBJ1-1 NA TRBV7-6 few TGTGCCAGCAGCTTTTCCGAGAACACTGAAGCTTTCTTT CASSFSENTEAFF
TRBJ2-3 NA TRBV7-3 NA TGTGCCAGCAGCTTAAATGGCATAAGCACAGATACGCAGTATTTT CASSLNGISTDTQYF
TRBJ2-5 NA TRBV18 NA TGTGCCAGCTCACCACTTTTCGTAGACCAGTACTTC CASSPLFVDQYF
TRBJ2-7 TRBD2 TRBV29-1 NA TGCAGCGTTGAGGCGGGAGCACCCTACGAGCAGTACTTC CSVEAGAPYEQYF
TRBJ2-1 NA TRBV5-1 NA TGCGCCAGCAGCTTGGTCGGACACACAAATGAGCAGTTCTTC CASSLVGHTNEQFF
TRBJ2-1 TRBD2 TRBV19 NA TGTGCCAGTAGGGATGCGGGAGTGTATGAGCAGTTCTTC CASRDAGVYEQFF
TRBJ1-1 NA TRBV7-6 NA TGTGCCAGCAGTCTTACGTCAGGCGGTTCTGAAGCTTTCTTT CASSLTSGGSEAFF
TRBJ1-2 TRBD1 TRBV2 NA TGTGCCAGCAGGATTCCGGGACAGAGGAAAGTCAACTATGGCTACACCTTC CASRIPGQRKVNYGYTF
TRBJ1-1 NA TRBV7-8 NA TGTGCCAGCAGCTTAGTTTCCAGCGCCAACACTGAAGCTTTCTTT CASSLVSSANTEAFF
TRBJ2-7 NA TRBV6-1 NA TGTGCCAGCAGTGAGTTCGAGCAGTACTTC CASSEFEQYF
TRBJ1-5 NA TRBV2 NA TGTGCCAGCAGGCAAGGTAGCAATCAGCCCCAGCATTTT CASRQGSNQPQHF
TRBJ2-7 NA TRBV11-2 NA TGTGCCAGCAGCTTAGATGGGTCGTTTGGCGGTTCCTACGAGCAGTACTTC CASSLDGSFGGSYEQYF
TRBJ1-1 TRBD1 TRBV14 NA TGTGCCAGCAGCCACCTGACAGGGGCCAACACTGAAGCTTTCTTT CASSHLTGANTEAFF
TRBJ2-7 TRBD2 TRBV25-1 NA TGTGCCAGCAGTGCCCGAGTCTTGACTAGCGGGAGAGACGAGCAGTACTTC CASSARVLTSGRDEQYF
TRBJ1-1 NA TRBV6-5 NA TGTGCCAGCTATATCGGGGGAGGCGCTGAAGCTTTCTTT CASYIGGGAEAFF
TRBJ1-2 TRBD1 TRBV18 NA TGTGCCAGCTCACCCACGGGACAGGCCTCTTATGGCTACACCTTC CASSPTGQASYGYTF
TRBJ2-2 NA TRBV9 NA TGTGCCACCTACCGGGAGCTGTTTTTT CATYRELFF
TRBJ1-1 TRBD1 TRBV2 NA TGTGCCAGCAGGGCCTCAGGACAGGGCCCTGAAGCTTTCTTT CASRASGQGPEAFF
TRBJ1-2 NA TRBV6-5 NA TGTGCCAGCAGACCTCAGGGTAACTATGGCTACACCTTC CASRPQGNYGYTF
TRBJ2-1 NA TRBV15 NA TGTGCCACCAGCAGAGAGCTTACCGGGGTAGGGGAGCAGTTCTTC CATSRELTGVGEQFF
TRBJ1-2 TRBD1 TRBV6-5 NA TGTGCCAGCAGTTTAACAGGGGCCTACTATGGCTACACCTTC CASSLTGAYYGYTF
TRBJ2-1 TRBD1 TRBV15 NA TGTGCCACCAGCAGAGATCCAATCGTAGGGGGCGTAAACTCCTACAATGAGCAGTTCTTC CATSRDPIVGGVNSYNEQFF
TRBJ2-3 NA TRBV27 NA TGTGCCAGCAGTTTTAGCCCTACAGATACGCAGTATTTT CASSFSPTDTQYF
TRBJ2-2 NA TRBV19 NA TGTGCCAGTAGTATAGGATTCTTTAGGTCCGGGGAGCTGTTTTTT CASSIGFFRSGELFF
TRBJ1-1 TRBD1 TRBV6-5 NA TGTGCCAGCAGCCGAAACAGGGGGGGCACTGAAGCTTTCTTT CASSRNRGGTEAFF
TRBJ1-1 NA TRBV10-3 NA TGTGCCATCAGTGTTTCCGGGGGTTTGGGCACTGAAGCTTTCTTT CAISVSGGLGTEAFF
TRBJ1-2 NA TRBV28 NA TGTGCCAGCAGTCTAATTTACGGGGCGGAGGGGAAGGGCTACACCTTC CASSLIYGAEGKGYTF
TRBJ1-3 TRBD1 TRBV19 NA TGTGCCAGTACCGTCCAGACAGGGGGTTCTGGAAACACCATATATTTT CASTVQTGGSGNTIYF
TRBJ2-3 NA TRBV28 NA TGTGCCAGCACCGGGACTGCCTCTAGCACAGATACGCAGTATTTT CASTGTASSTDTQYF
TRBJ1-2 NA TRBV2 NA TGTGCCAGCAAAGGGATAACATATGGCTACACCTTC CASKGITYGYTF
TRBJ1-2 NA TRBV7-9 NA TGTGCGAGCGGGGGGGAATTGAGGAACTATGGCTACACCTTC CASGGELRNYGYTF
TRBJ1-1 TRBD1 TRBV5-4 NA TGTGCCAGCAGCTCCGAAACCGGGACAGGGGGCGCGAACACTGAAGCTTTCTTT CASSSETGTGGANTEAFF
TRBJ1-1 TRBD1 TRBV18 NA TGTGCCAGCTCACCGATGGGACAGCCAGGAGTCTACACTGAAGCTTTCTTT CASSPMGQPGVYTEAFF
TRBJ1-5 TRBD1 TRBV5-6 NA TGTGCCAGCAGCCCGAGGGGGACAGGCAATCAGCCCCAGCATTTT CASSPRGTGNQPQHF
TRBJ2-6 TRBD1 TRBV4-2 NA TGTGCCAGCAGCGTAGACAGGGATTCCTCTGGGGCCAACGTCCTGACTTTC CASSVDRDSSGANVLTF
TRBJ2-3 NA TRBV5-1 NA TGCGCCAGCAGCATCCGTCCGGGGCCCGATACGCAGTATTTT CASSIRPGPDTQYF
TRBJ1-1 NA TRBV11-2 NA TGTGCCAGCAGTTTCTCGGGTGAAACTGAAGCTTTCTTT CASSFSGETEAFF
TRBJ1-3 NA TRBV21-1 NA TGTGCCAGCCCTCTCCTCCGGACAGTCAGAAACACCATATATTTT CASPLLRTVRNTIYF
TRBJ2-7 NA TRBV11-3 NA TGTGCCAGCGTACCGGGGGGACAGGTAGGATACGAGCAGTACTTC CASVPGGQVGYEQYF
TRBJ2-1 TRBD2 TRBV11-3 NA TGTGCCAGCAGCACTTCTAGCGGCCAGTCCTACAATGAGCAGTTCTTC CASSTSSGQSYNEQFF
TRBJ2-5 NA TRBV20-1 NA TGCAGTGCTAGAGATCTCGAGGGAGGCAACTTC CSARDLEGGNF
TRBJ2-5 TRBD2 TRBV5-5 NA TGTGCCAGCAGCACCTTAGCGGGAGGGGAGGAGACCCAGTACTTC CASSTLAGGEETQYF
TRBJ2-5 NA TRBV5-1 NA TGCGCCAGCAGCTTGGTAGGGGAAGAAGAGACCCAGTACTTC CASSLVGEEETQYF
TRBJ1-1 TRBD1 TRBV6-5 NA TGTGCCAGCACCCTTACGGGAGGACAGGGAGAAGCTTTCTTT CASTLTGGQGEAFF
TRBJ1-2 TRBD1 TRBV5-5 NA TGTGCCAGCAGCTATAGACAGGGTGGTGGCTACACCTTC CASSYRQGGGYTF
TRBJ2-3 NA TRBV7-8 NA TGTGCCAGCAGCTTAACCGCAGTAGCAGATACGCAGTATTTT CASSLTAVADTQYF
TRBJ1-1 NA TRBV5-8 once TGTGCCAGCAGCTTCGCAGGAGAGAACACTGAAGCTTTCTTT CASSFAGENTEAFF
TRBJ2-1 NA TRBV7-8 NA TGTGCCAGCAGCTTAGCGGAGGGCCCCTACAATGAGCAGTTCTTC CASSLAEGPYNEQFF
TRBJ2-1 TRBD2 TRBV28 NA TGTGCCAGCAGGCGGACTAGCGGGAACTCGTGGGAGCAGTTCTTC CASRRTSGNSWEQFF
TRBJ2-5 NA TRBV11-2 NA TGTGCCAGCAGCCACGGGGAGACCCAGTACTTC CASSHGETQYF
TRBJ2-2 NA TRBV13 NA TGTGCCAGCAGCTCTAGGGGGGGGAACACCGGGGAGCTGTTTTTT CASSSRGGNTGELFF